The rows below give T cell receptor beta chains drawn from one sample of a study of shared clonotypes between healthy human individuals. TCRdb's copy holds only in-frame clones and misses some; the assay was immunoSEQ multiplex PCR. Altogether around 600,000 clones are present, about 95% being singletons, with the ten largest covering 0.11%. Source material: naive CD8+ T cells sorted from blood. The receptors stem from a woman in her 30s in good health. Each CDR3 is given with its conserved first and last residue. The D gene is left open where the match is weak.

j_gene,d_gene,v_gene,CDR3aa,CDR3nt
TRBJ1-4,-,TRBV19,CASSTGPGPTNEKLFF,TGTGCCAGTAGTACCGGCCCGGGACCTACTAATGAAAAACTGTTTTTT
TRBJ1-4,TRBD1,TRBV27,CASSSAGQGGTNEKLFF,TGTGCCAGCAGTTCCGCGGGACAGGGTGGAACTAATGAAAAACTGTTTTTT
TRBJ2-1,TRBD2,TRBV28,CASSSPRLAGSTYNEQFF,TGTGCCAGCAGTTCGCCCAGACTAGCGGGAAGTACCTACAATGAGCAGTTCTTC
TRBJ2-3,TRBD2,TRBV19,CASGAPLAGFTQYF,TGTGCCAGTGGGGCCCCGCTAGCGGGTTTTACGCAGTATTTT
TRBJ2-7,TRBD1,TRBV4-1,CASSLTSGTVDEQYF,TGCGCCAGCAGCCTAACCTCCGGGACAGTCGACGAGCAGTACTTC
TRBJ2-6,-,TRBV28,CASSTVREGPGANVLTF,TGTGCCAGCAGTACGGTTAGAGAAGGGCCTGGGGCCAACGTCCTGACTTTC
TRBJ2-2,-,TRBV13,CASSERTATGELFF,TGTGCCAGCAGCGAAAGGACAGCCACCGGGGAGCTGTTTTTT
TRBJ2-7,-,TRBV27,CASRGREYEQYF,TGTGCCAGCAGGGGGCGCGAATACGAGCAGTACTTC
TRBJ2-1,TRBD2,TRBV7-6,CASSMRREIFNYNEQFF,TGTGCCAGCAGCATGAGGCGGGAGATATTTAATTACAATGAGCAGTTCTTC
TRBJ2-1,-,TRBV29-1,CSVDSQGLGYNEQFF,TGCAGCGTTGATAGTCAGGGGTTAGGGTACAATGAGCAGTTCTTC
TRBJ1-1,TRBD1,TRBV19,CASQKMGTGPGAFF,TGTGCCAGCCAAAAGATGGGGACAGGGCCTGGGGCTTTCTTT
TRBJ2-1,-,TRBV11-2,CASSLVGGGDEQFF,TGTGCCAGCAGCTTAGTTGGTGGGGGCGATGAGCAGTTCTTC
TRBJ1-2,-,TRBV7-8,CASSSDTYGYGYTF,TGTGCCAGCAGCTCGGACACCTACGGGTATGGCTACACCTTC
TRBJ2-1,-,TRBV4-1,CASSQDPPTRRFYNEQFF,TGCGCCAGCAGCCAAGACCCCCCGACGAGACGGTTCTACAATGAGCAGTTCTTC
TRBJ1-5,TRBD1,TRBV5-5,CASGDRASNQPQHF,TGTGCCAGTGGGGACAGGGCAAGCAATCAGCCCCAGCATTTT
TRBJ1-1,-,TRBV28,CASSLAENTEAFF,TGTGCCAGCAGTTTAGCAGAGAACACTGAAGCTTTCTTT
TRBJ2-1,-,TRBV11-2,CASSLDGVYSYNEQFF,TGTGCCAGCAGCTTAGACGGGGTATACTCCTACAATGAGCAGTTCTTC
TRBJ2-7,-,TRBV5-6,CASSWGSLEKGEQYF,TGTGCCAGCAGCTGGGGGAGCCTGGAGAAGGGCGAGCAGTACTTC